A selection of T cell receptor beta chains follows, all from one sample in a study of T cells in Graves' hyperthyroidism and ophthalmopathy. Via MiXCR, TCRdb re-called the multiplex PCR reads, giving one row per CDR3 protein. The sample lists about 600,000 distinct CDR3 sequences; approximately 16% were seen once. Sequences were obtained from blood. Receptors originate from a woman in her thirties or forties with Graves' ophthalmopathy. The CDR3 runs from the conserved cysteine through the conserved F or W. The order of the fields is J gene, V gene, CDR3 length, D gene, clone size, CDR3 DNA, CDR3 protein. D genes are given only for firm matches. Rows give clone size only sometimes, using once, few, many, or a class for an expanded clone.

TRBJ1-6 | TRBV27 | 14 | . | . | TGTGCCAGCAGTTTATGGGGTGGTAATTCACCCCTCCACTTT | CASSLWGGNSPLHF
TRBJ1-1 | TRBV29-1 | 11 | . | . | TGCAGCACTTGGGGGGGCACTGAAGCTTTCTTT | CSTWGGTEAFF
TRBJ1-2 | TRBV30 | 12 | . | . | TGTGCCTGGAGTGGACCCTTGAGAGGCTACACCTTC | CAWSGPLRGYTF
TRBJ2-5 | TRBV11-2 | 13 | . | many | TGTGCCAGCAGCTTCGGAGCTGGGGAGACCCAGTACTTC | CASSFGAGETQYF
TRBJ2-3 | TRBV20-1 | 15 | TRBD1 | many | TGCAGTGCTATTAGGACAGGGGGCAACACAGATACGCAGTATTTT | CSAIRTGGNTDTQYF
TRBJ2-5 | TRBV2 | 14 | TRBD1 | many | TGTGCCAGCAGTTACGGGACAGTCTGGGAGACCCAGTACTTC | CASSYGTVWETQYF
TRBJ2-2 | TRBV6-1 | 14 | . | . | TGTGCCAGCACCTCCCCGAGAGACACCGGGGAGCTGTTTTTT | CASTSPRDTGELFF
TRBJ2-1 | TRBV20-1 | 12 | . | many | TGCAGTGCTATACGGGGGGCCAATGAGCAGTTCTTC | CSAIRGANEQFF
TRBJ2-7 | TRBV19 | 13 | . | . | TGTGCCAGTAGTATCGGGGTAACCTACGAGCAGTACTTC | CASSIGVTYEQYF
TRBJ1-6 | TRBV12-3/TRBV12-4 | 14 | . | . | TGTGCCAGCAGTTTAAGGGACTATAATTCACCCCTCCACTTT | CASSLRDYNSPLHF
TRBJ2-1 | TRBV6-1 | 14 | TRBD2 | . | TGTGCCAGCAAGCGGGGGGGAACCTACAATGAGCAGTTCTTC | CASKRGGTYNEQFF
TRBJ2-3 | TRBV20-1 | 14 | TRBD2 | few | TGCAGTGCTAGGGGAGCGGGGCTCGCAGATACGCAGTATTTT | CSARGAGLADTQYF
TRBJ2-3 | TRBV7-9 | 15 | . | . | TGTGCCAGCAGCCCGGGTGGCGTTCCCGCAGATACGCAGTATTTT | CASSPGGVPADTQYF
TRBJ2-1 | TRBV29-1 | 17 | . | few | TGCAGCGTTGAAGATTGGGAGGCTAGCCCATCCTACAATGAGCAGTTCTTC | CSVEDWEASPSYNEQFF
TRBJ1-1 | TRBV12-3/TRBV12-4 | 15 | . | many | TGTGCCAGCAGTTTAGGTGGGAGGGTGAACACTGAAGCTTTCTTT | CASSLGGRVNTEAFF
TRBJ2-7 | TRBV20-1 | 14 | TRBD2 | many | TGCAGTGCTAGAATTAGCGGGAGTGCCTACGAGCAGTACTTC | CSARISGSAYEQYF
TRBJ2-5 | TRBV5-1 | 13 | . | few | TGCGCCAGCACCGAGACCGTGGGGGAGACCCAGTACTTC | CASTETVGETQYF
TRBJ2-3 | TRBV7-8 | 16 | TRBD1 | few | TGTGCCAGCAGCCCCCCCCGCAGGGGGCTGACAGATACGCAGTATTTT | CASSPPRRGLTDTQYF
TRBJ2-1 | TRBV6-1 | 15 | . | . | TGTGCCAGCAGCTCGCAACCGAGCTCCTACAATGAGCAGTTCTTC | CASSSQPSSYNEQFF
TRBJ2-5 | TRBV7-3 | 15 | TRBD2 | many | TGTGCCAGCAGCCAAGGGGCGGGAGGCCAAGAGACCCAGTACTTC | CASSQGAGGQETQYF
TRBJ2-1 | TRBV28 | 19 | TRBD2 | many | TGTGCCAGCAGTTGGAGACTAGCGCACTTTGGGAGCTCCTACAATGAGCAGTTCTTC | CASSWRLAHFGSSYNEQFF
TRBJ2-7 | TRBV20-1 | 12 | . | few | TGCAGTGCTAGCGGGAGAGGTCGCGAGCAGTACTTC | CSASGRGREQYF
TRBJ1-1 | TRBV5-1 | 16 | . | few | TGCGCCAGCAGCTTGCCCCGACAGGCTGGGGACACTGAAGCTTTCTTT | CASSLPRQAGDTEAFF
TRBJ1-1 | TRBV5-1 | 14 | . | . | TGCGCCAGCAGCTTCTCGGGCAGTGACGTTGAAGCTTTCTTT | CASSFSGSDVEAFF
TRBJ1-1 | TRBV29-1 | 14 | . | many | TGCAGCGTGGCACAACAGGGCAGGAACACTGAAGCTTTCTTT | CSVAQQGRNTEAFF
TRBJ2-7 | TRBV7-2 | 14 | . | many | TGTGCCAGCAGCTTAGGGCGAGCGACCTACGAGCAGTACTTC | CASSLGRATYEQYF
TRBJ2-7 | TRBV6-1 | 12 | . | many | TGTGCCAGCAAGAGAGCAGCTTACGAGCAGTACTTC | CASKRAAYEQYF
TRBJ2-5 | TRBV29-1 | 12 | . | many | TGCAGCGTTGAAGTTGCCCGGGAGACCCAGTACTTC | CSVEVARETQYF
TRBJ2-5 | TRBV7-9 | 15 | . | few | TGTGCCAGCAGCCCCTTAGGCGCGGGACAAGAGACCCAGTACTTC | CASSPLGAGQETQYF
TRBJ2-5 | TRBV3-1 | 14 | TRBD2 | few | TGTGCCAGCAGCCAAGCACTAGCGGGAGAGACCCCGTACTTC | CASSQALAGETPYF
TRBJ2-7 | TRBV6-1 | 15 | . | . | TGTGCCAGCAGTTATGCGGGACAGCAAACCTACGAGCAGTACTTC | CASSYAGQQTYEQYF
TRBJ2-3 | TRBV2 | 13 | . | many | TGTGCCAGCAGTCGACTCTTCACAGATACGCAGTATTTT | CASSRLFTDTQYF
TRBJ2-1 | TRBV9 | 14 | . | many | TGTGCCAGCAGCGTAGAGGACCGACAAAATGAGCAGTTCTTC | CASSVEDRQNEQFF
TRBJ1-5 | TRBV6-1 | 17 | TRBD1 | many | TGTGCCAGCAGGCCTTCGGGACAGGGGGCCCGCAATCAGCCCCAGCATTTT | CASRPSGQGARNQPQHF
TRBJ1-2 | TRBV6-9 | 13 | TRBD1 | . | TGTGCCAGCAGTTACGGGACAGGGGCCGGCTACACCTTC | CASSYGTGAGYTF